A selection of T cell receptor beta chains follows, all from one sample in a study of blood T cell repertoires in COVID-19. Clones were sequenced by immunoSEQ multiplex PCR, and TCRdb holds only the in-frame ones, with some missing. The table lists 200,000 to 300,000 clones, approximately 88% of them singletons. The sample comprised PBMCs or T cells enriched from blood (not recorded which). All receptors derive from a woman aged 40 to 55 who had been exposed to COVID-19. Both conserved end residues are part of each CDR3. A D gene is named only where the DNA matches it firmly. Expanded clones get a size class; other rows say once, few or many, or leave the size out.

d_gene: TRBD1
j_gene: TRBJ1-2
abundance: few
v_gene: TRBV7-9
CDR3nt: TGTGCCAGCAGCGTACCGGGACAGAATGGCTACACCTTC
CDR3aa: CASSVPGQNGYTF

d_gene: NA
j_gene: TRBJ1-2
abundance: NA
v_gene: TRBV10-2
CDR3nt: TGCGCCAGCAGTTTTGGGCTTAACGGTTACGGCTACACCTTC
CDR3aa: CASSFGLNGYGYTF

d_gene: TRBD2
j_gene: TRBJ2-6
abundance: NA
v_gene: TRBV30
CDR3nt: TGTGCCTGGCGGGGGGGGGCTGGGGCCAACGTCCTGACTTTC
CDR3aa: CAWRGGAGANVLTF

d_gene: TRBD1
j_gene: TRBJ1-5
abundance: NA
v_gene: TRBV2
CDR3nt: TGTGCCAGCAGGGCTGACGGGACAGGGGGCAGTCAGCCCCAGCATTTT
CDR3aa: CASRADGTGGSQPQHF

d_gene: TRBD2
j_gene: TRBJ2-7
abundance: NA
v_gene: TRBV11-1
CDR3nt: TGTGCCAGCAGCTTAGGGTCGGGGGGGCTCTACGAGCAGTACTTC
CDR3aa: CASSLGSGGLYEQYF

d_gene: TRBD2
j_gene: TRBJ2-1
abundance: NA
v_gene: TRBV6-2/TRBV6-3
CDR3nt: TGTGCCAGCAGTTATGGGACTAGCGGGAGCGAGGAGCAGTTCTTC
CDR3aa: CASSYGTSGSEEQFF

d_gene: NA
j_gene: TRBJ1-5
abundance: NA
v_gene: TRBV19
CDR3nt: TGTGCCAGTAGTCCCAGGGACATCCAAAGCAATCAGCCCCAGCATTTT
CDR3aa: CASSPRDIQSNQPQHF

d_gene: TRBD1
j_gene: TRBJ1-6
abundance: NA
v_gene: TRBV5-6
CDR3nt: TGTGCCAGCAGCCGCGACAGGGAGCCTTATAATTCACCCCTCCACTTT
CDR3aa: CASSRDREPYNSPLHF

d_gene: TRBD1
j_gene: TRBJ2-5
abundance: NA
v_gene: TRBV9
CDR3nt: TGTGCCAGCAGCGCGACAGGGCAAGAGACCCAGTACTTC
CDR3aa: CASSATGQETQYF

d_gene: NA
j_gene: TRBJ1-5
abundance: NA
v_gene: TRBV5-1
CDR3nt: TGTGCCAGCAGCTTGGTTGGGGGCCAGAGCAATCAGCCCCAGCATTTT
CDR3aa: CASSLVGGQSNQPQHF

d_gene: NA
j_gene: TRBJ1-2
abundance: NA
v_gene: TRBV27
CDR3nt: TGTGCCAGCAGGCGCAACTGGGGCTACACCTTC
CDR3aa: CASRRNWGYTF

d_gene: TRBD1
j_gene: TRBJ2-7
abundance: NA
v_gene: TRBV28
CDR3nt: TGTGCCAGCAGTTTACCGGGACAGGGGGCCTCCTACGAGCAGTACTTC
CDR3aa: CASSLPGQGASYEQYF

d_gene: NA
j_gene: TRBJ2-1
abundance: NA
v_gene: TRBV7-8
CDR3nt: TGTGCCAGCAGCTTACGGGGCTCCTACAATGAGCAGTTCTTC
CDR3aa: CASSLRGSYNEQFF

d_gene: TRBD1
j_gene: TRBJ1-2
abundance: NA
v_gene: TRBV5-4
CDR3nt: TGTGCCAGCAGCGGGAAACGGACAGGGGGAGATTGGGGCTACACCTTC
CDR3aa: CASSGKRTGGDWGYTF

d_gene: TRBD1
j_gene: TRBJ1-1
abundance: NA
v_gene: TRBV29-1
CDR3nt: TGCAGCGTTCGATTAACAGGGGGCACTGAAGCTTTCTTT
CDR3aa: CSVRLTGGTEAFF

d_gene: TRBD2
j_gene: TRBJ2-5
abundance: NA
v_gene: TRBV27
CDR3nt: TGTGCCAGCAGTCCGCCGACAACTAGCGGGGTCCCAAAACAAGAGACCCAGTACTTC
CDR3aa: CASSPPTTSGVPKQETQYF

d_gene: NA
j_gene: TRBJ2-3
abundance: NA
v_gene: TRBV4-3
CDR3nt: TGCGCCAGCAGCCAAGAGGCGGAGGCTAGCACAGATACGCAGTATTTT
CDR3aa: CASSQEAEASTDTQYF

d_gene: TRBD1
j_gene: TRBJ1-2
abundance: NA
v_gene: TRBV5-4
CDR3nt: TGTGCCAGCAGAACCGGGACAGGGAACTATGGCTACACCTTC
CDR3aa: CASRTGTGNYGYTF

d_gene: TRBD1
j_gene: TRBJ1-2
abundance: NA
v_gene: TRBV29-1
CDR3nt: TGCAGCGTTGAAGAATGGAGACAGGGCCATGGCTACACCTTC
CDR3aa: CSVEEWRQGHGYTF

d_gene: TRBD2
j_gene: TRBJ2-7
abundance: NA
v_gene: TRBV6-5
CDR3nt: TGTGCCAGTTCGAGAGGGAGGGTTTACGAGCAGTACTTC
CDR3aa: CASSRGRVYEQYF

d_gene: NA
j_gene: TRBJ1-6
abundance: NA
v_gene: TRBV30
CDR3nt: TGTGCCTGGAGGGAGGGGAGTTTTGGTAATTCACCCCTCCACTTT
CDR3aa: CAWREGSFGNSPLHF

d_gene: NA
j_gene: TRBJ2-7
abundance: NA
v_gene: TRBV7-9
CDR3nt: TGTGCCAGCAGCTCGCGTAGGGAGGAAGACAGGGTCCGGACCTACGAGCAGTACTTC
CDR3aa: CASSSRREEDRVRTYEQYF

d_gene: NA
j_gene: TRBJ2-1
abundance: NA
v_gene: TRBV7-7
CDR3nt: TGTGCTAGCAGCTTAGGGCAATACAATGAGCAGTTCTTC
CDR3aa: CASSLGQYNEQFF

d_gene: NA
j_gene: TRBJ1-2
abundance: NA
v_gene: TRBV28
CDR3nt: TGTGCCAGCAGTATGGGACATCTTGTGCTTGGCTACACCTTC
CDR3aa: CASSMGHLVLGYTF

d_gene: NA
j_gene: TRBJ1-1
abundance: NA
v_gene: TRBV28
CDR3nt: TGTGCCAGCAGTCTACAGGGCGGGTTCGCTGAAGCTTTCTTT
CDR3aa: CASSLQGGFAEAFF

d_gene: TRBD1
j_gene: TRBJ2-7
abundance: NA
v_gene: TRBV19
CDR3nt: TGTGCCAGTAGTTTACTCCCGGGACAGGGAGTTGCCGAGCAGTACTTC
CDR3aa: CASSLLPGQGVAEQYF

d_gene: TRBD1
j_gene: TRBJ2-5
abundance: NA
v_gene: TRBV7-6
CDR3nt: TGTGCCAGCAGCTTAGGACCTGGGACAGGAGAGACCCAGTACTTC
CDR3aa: CASSLGPGTGETQYF

d_gene: TRBD1
j_gene: TRBJ1-2
abundance: NA
v_gene: TRBV27
CDR3nt: TGTGCCAGCAGTCGGACAGTGACAGGGAACTATGGCTACACCTTC
CDR3aa: CASSRTVTGNYGYTF

d_gene: NA
j_gene: TRBJ2-5
abundance: once
v_gene: TRBV24-1
CDR3nt: TGTGCCACCAGTGATTTCCTGCCGACTAGCCAAGAGACCCAGTACTTC
CDR3aa: CATSDFLPTSQETQYF

d_gene: TRBD2
j_gene: TRBJ2-1
abundance: NA
v_gene: TRBV7-8
CDR3nt: TGTGCCAGCAGCTTGCGGACATTAGCGGGAGGGCCTTATGAGCAGTTCTTC
CDR3aa: CASSLRTLAGGPYEQFF

d_gene: NA
j_gene: TRBJ1-2
abundance: NA
v_gene: TRBV12-3/TRBV12-4
CDR3nt: TGTGCCAGCAGTCCAGCGCGCTATGGCTACACCTTC
CDR3aa: CASSPARYGYTF

d_gene: TRBD1
j_gene: TRBJ2-3
abundance: NA
v_gene: TRBV3-1/TRBV3-2
CDR3nt: TGTGCCAGCAGCGACAGGGACCCAGATACGCAGTATTTT
CDR3aa: CASSDRDPDTQYF

d_gene: NA
j_gene: TRBJ2-1
abundance: NA
v_gene: TRBV5-6
CDR3nt: TGTGCCAGCAGTTTAGGACAGTACAATGAGCAGTTCTTC
CDR3aa: CASSLGQYNEQFF

d_gene: NA
j_gene: TRBJ2-5
abundance: once
v_gene: TRBV12-3/TRBV12-4
CDR3nt: TGTGCCAGCAGTTTCGGGGAGACCCAGTACTTC
CDR3aa: CASSFGETQYF

d_gene: TRBD2
j_gene: TRBJ2-2
abundance: NA
v_gene: TRBV18
CDR3nt: TGTGCCAGCTCCCCAACTAGCGGGGGCTCCGGGGAGCTGTTTTTT
CDR3aa: CASSPTSGGSGELFF

d_gene: TRBD2
j_gene: TRBJ2-1
abundance: NA
v_gene: TRBV4-2
CDR3nt: TGTGCCAGCAGCCAAGATCCCGGACTAGCGGGGGGGATATTGTACAATGAGCAGTTCTTC
CDR3aa: CASSQDPGLAGGILYNEQFF

d_gene: TRBD1
j_gene: TRBJ1-1
abundance: NA
v_gene: TRBV6-5
CDR3nt: TGTGCCAGCAACCTACAGGGGCGTAACACTGAAGCTTTCTTT
CDR3aa: CASNLQGRNTEAFF

d_gene: TRBD1
j_gene: TRBJ2-7
abundance: NA
v_gene: TRBV23-1
CDR3nt: TGCGCCAGCAGTCATCACCGAGGTCCCCGGAGACAGGGGGCCTACGAGCAGTACTTC
CDR3aa: CASSHHRGPRRQGAYEQYF

d_gene: NA
j_gene: TRBJ2-2
abundance: few
v_gene: TRBV7-9
CDR3nt: TGTGCCAGCAGCCCCTCGCGGGGCACCGGGGAGCTGTTTTTT
CDR3aa: CASSPSRGTGELFF

d_gene: NA
j_gene: TRBJ2-7
abundance: once
v_gene: TRBV30
CDR3nt: TGTGCCTGGAGTGCGGGTCTGGTGAGCTCCTACGAGCAGTACTTC
CDR3aa: CAWSAGLVSSYEQYF

d_gene: NA
j_gene: TRBJ2-1
abundance: once
v_gene: TRBV12-5
CDR3nt: TGTGCTAGTGGACCGGGGAGGGGGACCTACAATGAGCAGTTCTTC
CDR3aa: CASGPGRGTYNEQFF

d_gene: NA
j_gene: TRBJ1-6
abundance: NA
v_gene: TRBV4-3
CDR3nt: TGCGCCAGCAGCCAAGAAACCGACAGTAATTCACCCCTCCACTTT
CDR3aa: CASSQETDSNSPLHF

d_gene: NA
j_gene: TRBJ2-7
abundance: NA
v_gene: TRBV28
CDR3nt: TGTGCCAGCAGTTTAGTTTCCCGGGGGACCTACGAGCAGTACTTC
CDR3aa: CASSLVSRGTYEQYF

d_gene: TRBD2
j_gene: TRBJ2-1
abundance: NA
v_gene: TRBV7-3
CDR3nt: TGTGCCAGCAGCTTAACAGCTAGCGGGGGGGCTAATGAGCAGTTCTTC
CDR3aa: CASSLTASGGANEQFF

d_gene: TRBD1
j_gene: TRBJ1-4
abundance: NA
v_gene: TRBV5-1
CDR3nt: TGTGCCAGCAGCAGAGCCCCACAGGGGTCCTTAATCGCAACTAATGAAAAACTGTTTTTT
CDR3aa: CASSRAPQGSLIATNEKLFF

d_gene: TRBD1
j_gene: TRBJ1-6
abundance: NA
v_gene: TRBV30
CDR3nt: TGTGCCGGGGGACAGGGGCTCTATAATTCACCCCTCCACTTT
CDR3aa: CAGGQGLYNSPLHF

d_gene: NA
j_gene: TRBJ2-1
abundance: few
v_gene: TRBV10-3
CDR3nt: TGTGCCATCAGTGAGTACCAGTACAATGAGCAGTTCTTC
CDR3aa: CAISEYQYNEQFF